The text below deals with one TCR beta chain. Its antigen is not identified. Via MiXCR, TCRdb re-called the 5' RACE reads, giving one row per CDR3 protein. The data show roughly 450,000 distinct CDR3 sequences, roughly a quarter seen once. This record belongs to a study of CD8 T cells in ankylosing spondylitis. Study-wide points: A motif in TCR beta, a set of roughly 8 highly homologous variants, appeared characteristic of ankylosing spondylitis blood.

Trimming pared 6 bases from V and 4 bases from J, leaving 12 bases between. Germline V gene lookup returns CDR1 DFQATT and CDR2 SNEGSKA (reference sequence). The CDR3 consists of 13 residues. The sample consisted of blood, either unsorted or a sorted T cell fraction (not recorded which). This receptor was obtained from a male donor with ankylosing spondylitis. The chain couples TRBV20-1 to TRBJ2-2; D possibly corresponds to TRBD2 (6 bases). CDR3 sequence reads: CSAPEGVTGELFF. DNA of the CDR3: TGCAGTGCACCGGAGGGAGTCACCGGGGAGCTGTTTTTT.